A single sample is the source of the 12 T cell receptor beta chains below, sequenced in a study of long-term antiretroviral therapy in people with HIV. Survey-level immunoSEQ v3.0 assays were run. The table came from immunoSEQ multiplex PCR; TCRdb's copy has only in-frame clones and leaves some out. The sample lists some 36,000 clones, about 85% occurring once. The starting material was unsorted PBMCs, obtained just over 2.7 years before starting antiretroviral therapy. The receptors originated from a woman in her twenties or thirties with HIV.

The V call is TRBV25-1, the J call TRBJ2-5; D is uncertain. Between the trimmed V and J ends, which lost 10 bases and 5 bases, there was a span of 8 bases. The CDR3 covers 10 residues. CDR1 and CDR2 from the germline V gene are MGHDK and SYGVNS. CDR3 region: CATFGETQYF. CDR3 bases: TGTGCCACCTTCGGTGAGACCCAGTACTTC.

Here the CDR3 DNA reads TGCAGCGTTCTTGTCCCTAGCACAGATACGCAGTATTTT. Amino acids: CSVLVPSTDTQYF. The rearrangement uses TRBV29-1 and TRBJ2-3; D remains ambiguous. V lost 5 bases, J lost 0 bases, and 9 bases lay in between. The CDR3 has 13 amino acids. Germline-derived CDR1 and CDR2 are SQVTM and ANQGSEA.

This rearrangement joins TRBV30 to TRBJ2-3; D may be TRBD1 (6 bases). In germline, CDR1 is GTSNPN, CDR2 SVGIG (reference sequence). The CDR3 has 13 residues. Trimming pared 3 bases from V and 6 bases from J, leaving 13 bases between. The chain's CDR3 is CAWRPYRADTQYF. For the CDR3, the DNA is TGTGCCTGGAGGCCGTACAGGGCCGATACGCAGTATTTT.

The chain recombines TRBV7-2 with TRBJ2-3, with D possibly matching TRBD1 (6 bases). V was clipped by 6 bases and J by 6 bases, with 19 bases between them. In germline, CDR1 is SGHTA, CDR2 FQGNSA. The CDR3 covers 15 residues. The CDR3 DNA reads as TGTGCCAGCAGACAGCGAAGTGGGGGCCTCGATACGCAGTATTTT. The encoded protein is CASRQRSGGLDTQYF.

The chain links TRBV11-2 to TRBJ1-1; perhaps TRBD1 as D (5 bases). Germline V gene data show CDR1 as SGHAT and CDR2 as FQNNGV. V was cut by 6 bases and J by 6 bases, with 11 bases left in between. The CDR3 loop spans 12 amino acids. The CDR3 nucleotides read TGTGCCAGCAGACGACAGTCCTCTGAAGCTTTCTTT. Translated, it gives CASRRQSSEAFF.

V usage is TRBV27 and J usage is TRBJ1-1, with D tentatively TRBD1 (5 bases). Germline-derived CDR1 and CDR2 are MNHEY and SMNVEV (reference sequence). The V end lost 0 bases, the J end lost 1 base, and 9 bases lay between the germline ends. CDR3 size: 15 residues. DNA for the CDR3: TGTGCCAGCAGTTTATCCCCCCAGGGGAACACTGAAGCTTTCTTT. Amino acid sequence: CASSLSPQGNTEAFF.

The chain uses TRBV7-6 and TRBJ1-5, with 9 positions matching TRBD1. With V trimmed by 5 bases and J by 3 bases, 8 bases remained unmatched. The length of the CDR3 is 16 residues. Per germline, CDR1 SGHVS and CDR2 FNYEAQ. CDR3 sequence (DNA): TGTGCCAGCAGCATGGGACAGGGAGCTACCAATCAGCCCCAGCATTTT. Its protein product is CASSMGQGATNQPQHF.

This clone was observed a single time. The chain links TRBV15 to TRBJ2-3; 8 nucleotides agree with TRBD2. This CDR3 comprises 17 residues. V shed 3 bases and J 6 bases; nucleotides not matched to a gene: 14. CDR1 and CDR2 (germline): LNHNV, YYDKDF (reference sequence). This chain's CDR3 is CATSRGISGTPVDTQYF. The CDR3 DNA is TGTGCCACCAGCAGGGGAATTAGCGGGACCCCTGTTGATACGCAGTATTTT.

The chain employs TRBV6-1 and TRBJ1-6; TRBD1 aligns across 9 bases. CDR1 is MNHNS, CDR2 SASEGT, per germline. Trimming took 1 base from V and 7 from J; bases not matched to a gene: 8. This CDR3 has 17 residues. The CDR3 here is CASSEGKTTGGNSPLHF. The DNA of the CDR3 is TGTGCCAGCAGTGAAGGGAAGACGACAGGGGGGAATTCACCCCTCCACTTT.

The chain recombines TRBV14 with TRBJ1-1, with TRBD1 matching over 8 bases. Trimming at V came to 2 bases and at J to 2 bases, leaving 7 bases not matched to a gene. The CDR3 covers 16 residues. The germline gives CDR1 SGHDN, CDR2 FVKESK. The CDR3 here is CASSQRGDRGNTEAFF. Here the CDR3 DNA reads TGTGCCAGCAGCCAACGGGGAGACAGGGGAAACACTGAAGCTTTCTTT.

This chain uses TRBV11-2 with TRBJ2-1; D is unresolved. With 2 bases removed from V and 12 bases from J, the gap between germline ends came to 11 bases. The CDR3 contains 12 residues. CDR1 is SGHAT and CDR2 is FQNNGV in the germline V gene. The DNA for the CDR3 is TGTGCCAGCAGCTTATCCCCCCGAAGGCAGTTCTTC. It specifies CASSLSPRRQFF.

This chain joins TRBV7-9 and TRBJ2-7; no clear D. Trimming shortened V by 5 bases and J by 2 bases, and 19 bases separated the two germline ends. Germline loops: CDR1 SEHNR, CDR2 FQNEAQ (reference sequence). This CDR3 has 16 amino acids. The CDR3 reads CASSPTPGKVAYEQYV. CDR3 nucleotide sequence: TGTGCCAGCAGCCCCACCCCGGGCAAAGTCGCCTACGAGCAGTACGTC.